The clone carrying this T cell receptor beta chain was recorded at least ten times. Its antigen is unknown. Bone marrow was sampled from every patient at the time of active disease. These data belong to a study of read filtering for tumor transcriptome and immune sequencing. The overall study: Among patients, 17 were male and more than 12 female, aged roughly 40 to 90 (mean about 69).

In germline, CDR1 is SGHRS, CDR2 YFSETQ. The V gene lost 5 bases and the J gene lost 6 bases, with 11 bases spanning the gap. The CDR3 length is 13 residues. General study points: IR-seq and RNA-seq agreed better without single-read clonotypes. The CD138-negative fraction was mixed bone marrow immune cells, not pure T cells.

From roughly 390 ng of RNA, a library with molecular barcoded alpha/delta and beta/gamma adaptors was made. Each CDR3 protein gets one entry after TCRdb re-called the reads with MiXCR. The table includes about 38,000 distinct CDR3 sequences, roughly an eighth detected once. This sequence joins TRBV5-1 and TRBJ2-2; D is unresolved. This sequence originates from a donor at least 40 years old with multiple myeloma. The sample taken for sequencing was a population of CD138-negative cells sorted from bone marrow. Written as DNA, the CDR3 is TGCGCCAGCAGTTGGAACAACCCCGGGGAGCTGTTTTTT. It specifies CASSWNNPGELFF. Supplemented by reference TRBV5-1 and TRBJ2-2, the full variable domain reads KAGVTQTPRYLIKTRGQQVTLSCSPISGHRSVSWYQQTPGQGLQFLFEYFSETQRNKGNFPGRFSGRQFSNSRSEMNVSTLELGDSALYLCASSWNNPGELFFGEGSRLTVL.